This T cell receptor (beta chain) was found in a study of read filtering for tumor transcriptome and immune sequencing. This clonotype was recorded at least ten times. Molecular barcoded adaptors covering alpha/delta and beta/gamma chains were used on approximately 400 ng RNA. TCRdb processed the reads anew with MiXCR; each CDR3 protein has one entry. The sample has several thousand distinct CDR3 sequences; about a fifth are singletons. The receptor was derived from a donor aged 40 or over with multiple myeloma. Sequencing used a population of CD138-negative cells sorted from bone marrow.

In DNA, the CDR3 is TGTGCCAGCAGTCCCCTGCTGTACACCGCACGCGGGGAGCTGTTTTTT. As protein: CASSPLLYTARGELFF. This chain links TRBV6-1 with TRBJ2-2; D not resolved. Looked up from germline, CDR1 is MNHNS and CDR2 is SASEGT. The CDR3 loop spans 16 amino acids. V lost 5 bases and J lost 7, with 20 bases in between.